This TCR beta chain was identified in a study of T-cell memory formation after mild COVID-19. The study's findings and limits: A second wave of clones peaked on day 37, and their SARS-CoV-2 specificity went unconfirmed. Clones that contracted from day 15 to 85 were balanced CD4/CD8, while later expanders leaned CD4+.

In its sample, this clonotype was seen many times. Its antigen remains unidentified. The trim removed 5 bases at V and 1 base at J, leaving 4 bases unmatched. The CDR3 contains 17 residues. 5'RACE primed at constant segments yielded TCR alpha and TCR beta cDNA libraries bearing sample barcodes and UMIs. TCRdb used MiXCR to reprocess the 5' RACE reads, holding one entry per CDR3 protein. The sample has approximately 580,000 distinct CDR3 sequences; roughly 20% are singletons. The chain links TRBV12-3 or TRBV12-4 to TRBJ2-3; TRBD2 matches at 15 bases. This sequence was found in an adult woman who had mild COVID-19 (a few samples of this study predate the infection). Cell type and time point are not known. The specimen was PBMCs or a T cell subset sorted from them (not recorded which). Here the CDR3 DNA reads TGTGCCAGCAGTCTAGGACTAGCGGGAGGGGGCACAGATACGCAGTATTTT. Translation gives CASSLGLAGGGTDTQYF.